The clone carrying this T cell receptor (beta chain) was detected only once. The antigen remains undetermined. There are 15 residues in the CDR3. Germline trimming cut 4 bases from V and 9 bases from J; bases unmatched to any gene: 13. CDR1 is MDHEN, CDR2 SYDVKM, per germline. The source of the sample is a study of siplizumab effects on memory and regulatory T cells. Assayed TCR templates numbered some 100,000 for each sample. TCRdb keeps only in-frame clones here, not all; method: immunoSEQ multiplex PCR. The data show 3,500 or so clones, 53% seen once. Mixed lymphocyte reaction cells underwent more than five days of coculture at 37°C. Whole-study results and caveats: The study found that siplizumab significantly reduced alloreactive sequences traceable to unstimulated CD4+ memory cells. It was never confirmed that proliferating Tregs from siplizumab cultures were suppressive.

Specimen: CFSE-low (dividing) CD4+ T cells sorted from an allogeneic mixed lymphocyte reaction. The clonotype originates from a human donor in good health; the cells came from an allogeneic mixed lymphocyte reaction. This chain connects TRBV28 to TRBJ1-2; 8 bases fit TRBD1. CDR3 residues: CASSSHGQGGFRYTF. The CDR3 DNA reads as TGTGCCAGCAGTTCCCACGGACAGGGAGGATTCCGCTACACCTTC.